This TCR beta chain was found in a study of blood T cell repertoires in COVID-19. Study context: Italy, Spain and the United States were the sources of the convalescent and acute COVID-19 samples.

This clone was observed a few times. Methods used by the authors: Amplification from reference gene primers served as the basis for estimated nucleated cell counts. Clones were read by immunoSEQ multiplex PCR, and TCRdb kept only the in-frame ones, dropping some. That table furnishes V, J and clone size, whereas the DNA furnished D and trimming. The sample records under 350,000 clones, 65% to 90% being singletons. Participants spanned ages about 18 to 100 years and resided in fewer than 30 US areas. Clinical history as reported by participants underpinned cohort assignment. This TCR was recovered from a woman in her thirties or forties with acute COVID-19. The sample comprised PBMCs or T cells enriched from blood (not recorded which).

The CDR3 spells CASSMSRDNSPLHF. The CDR3 region has the DNA TGTGCCAGTAGTATGTCCCGGGATAATTCACCCCTCCACTTT. V and J are TRBV19 and TRBJ1-6; D unresolved. Germline V gene lookup returns CDR1 LNHDA and CDR2 SQIVND (reference sequence). The CDR3 loop spans 14 amino acids. Trimming pared 3 bases from V and 5 bases from J, leaving 8 bases between.